The clone carrying this T cell receptor (beta chain) was detected many times. Antigen unknown. The sample belongs to a study of T cell repertoires in cytomegalovirus infection. Germline CDR1 is MNHEY and CDR2 is SVGEGT. The ends were cut back, 4 bases at V and 4 bases at J, with 14 bases in the middle. The CDR3 is 15 amino acids. TCRdb passed the reads through MiXCR, listing each CDR3 protein once. The sample shows approximately 110,000 distinct CDR3 sequences, over 30% of them seen only once. This clonotype was sampled from a human donor in good health (CMV status not recorded). Some clones in this sample may be carry-over from other donors' samples. This chain joins TRBV6-2 or TRBV6-3 and TRBJ1-3, with D possibly TRBD1 on 5 matching bases. Sequenced material: CD8+ T cells from cultured PBMCs, taken from culture after CMV antigen stimulation. CDR3 nucleotide sequence: TGTGCCAGCAGTTTCGCCGGGACCCAAGGAAACACCATATATTTT. Amino acid sequence: CASSFAGTQGNTIYF.